The T cell receptor (beta chain) under discussion was sequenced for a study of OX40 agonist ivuxolimab in advanced cancers. Study information: It was ivuxolimab, an agonistic anti-OX40 (CD134) antibody, that patients were treated with. At 0.01 to 10 mg/kg, ivuxolimab was administered intravenously to patients every 2 weeks.

On this clone itself: Its antigen remains unidentified.

TCRdb's copy holds only in-frame clones and misses some; the assay was immunoSEQ multiplex PCR. Found here are under 70,000 clones, 85% of them singletons; the top ten hold 2% to 2.5%. Study conclusions and caveats: Expanded peripheral T-cell antigen specificity went undetermined. There were also nonresponders showing low normalized T-cell clonal expansion.

V shed 7 bases, J shed 2 bases, and the junction held 6 bases outside the gene matches. CDR3 length equals 14 residues. Per the germline V gene, CDR1 is MNHEY and CDR2 is SVGAGI. This TCR was sampled from an adult with an advanced solid tumor such as melanoma, head and neck, liver or kidney cancer. This sequence joins TRBV6-5 and TRBJ1-2; 8 bases fit TRBD1. Specimen: CD4+ or CD8+ T cells sorted from blood, collected in a trial of the OX40 agonist ivuxolimab. The CDR3 is CASTGQGDNYGYTF. The CDR3 region has the DNA TGTGCCAGCACCGGACAGGGCGACAACTATGGCTACACCTTC.